This entry features one T cell receptor beta chain sequence. Its antigen remains unidentified. The sample holds no much larger clone one base away, and base qualities are not on file. The sample belongs to a study of cytomegalovirus exposure and HLA in healthy donors (dated by TCRdb to the late 2010s). Concerning the study at large: An earlier analysis of some 620 of the donors reported about 280 Gb of sequence data and around 100 million unique TCR beta sequences obtained from roughly 170 million T cells. Approximately 300 gigabases of sequencing data and approximately 91 million unique TCR sequences made up an early release that covered fewer than 650 HLA-typed donors. Of the roughly 400 genotyped donors, roughly 80% fell in the genetic ancestry cluster associated with self-reported Caucasian donors. The study was designed to test whether signatures of past pathogen exposure could be identified by cataloging public T cell receptors. The study profiled the T cell repertoires of hundreds of subjects by immunosequencing and related them to cytomegalovirus serostatus. A separate validation cohort of about 110 different subjects was used in addition to the roughly 670-subject first cohort. To predict cytomegalovirus infection status, the study brought together high-throughput TCR immunosequencing, statistical association of individual TCRs with disease status, and machine learning. To study patterns of TCR occurrence, a later analysis re-analyzed previously published TCR beta repertoires from 666 donors and added high-resolution HLA genotyping. Rather than drawing on any new phenotypic data, the later analysis identified candidate immune exposures from TCR beta sequences and the way those sequences occurred across donors. In an earlier analysis of 550 to 700 of the donors, high-throughput TCR beta sequencing was used to judge whether each TCR beta V gene segment behaved as functional or pseudogenic. Donor age, sex, ethnicity and CMV serostatus were compiled together with the repertoire data. Genome-wide SNP genotypes for about 60% of the 666 donors were used in a later genetic analysis, which treated that subset as a discovery cohort. Every discovery cohort repertoire had been produced on one sequencing platform. Both class I and class II loci were covered by HLA typing, at four-digit resolution. Typing coverage varied by locus: roughly 620-640 donors for A, B, C, DRB1 and DQB1; under 550 for DQA1; more than 600 for DPA1; 450 to 480 for DPB1. Because of strong linkage in the cohort, roughly five DR-DQ haplotypes were treated as single units for association and clustering. Across some 400 genotyped donors of the cohort, an average of about 220,000 unique TCR beta nucleotide sequences per donor were sequenced, and 15% to 20% of those sequences were non-productive. The full study reports these points: Correlated functional status among segregating V segments might be attributable to linkage disequilibrium, but an unknown experimental factor could not be ruled out. Compared with equally common non-associated chains, HLA-associated TCR beta chains in a later analysis were more clonally expanded and had lower generation probabilities. HLA typing was unavailable for some donors at each locus, so association tests used only the typed subset. Most TCR sequences were observed very rarely across donors, whereas some public TCRs were present in many individuals. Compared with the 666-donor mean, donors in an Asian-associated ancestry cluster had fewer N-insertions in productive TCRs, according to a later genetic analysis. In an earlier analysis of some 550 of the donors, most TCR beta V segments were observed in productive rearrangements about 87% or about 30% of the time, broadly matching IMGT annotations. The sequencing pipeline was judged likely to have produced a cluster of highly shared sequence variants as a technical artifact. A later analysis reported that several top co-occurrence clusters appeared linked to parvovirus B19, influenza, CMV and Epstein-Barr virus. Most CMV-associated TCR beta chains appeared to be HLA-restricted in a later analysis, and the HLA associations seemed to be driven largely by CMV exposure. For the cohort, immune exposure information was limited to CMV serostatus. The study gave a list of around 170 TCR beta chains associated with cytomegalovirus. When HLA alleles, especially DR and DQ, strongly co-occurred, TCR associations were difficult to assign to individual alleles. In this cohort, only TCR beta chains were sequenced, and detectable features were limited by the absence of alpha or paired-chain data. Some IMGT-functional V segments, including TRBV6-2 and TRBV6-3, could not be distinguished by the 87-base-pair reads and were therefore excluded. At a false discovery rate of 0.05, a later analysis linked under 20,000 TCR beta sequences to specific HLA alleles. In both the original and validation cohorts, the classifier was reported to diagnose cytomegalovirus status with high specificity and sensitivity. Presence/absence analyses assumed roughly uniform sequencing depth across donors, an assumption that may not hold. The authors suggested that the approach could potentially be extended to other disease states and immunological phenotypes. A later genetic analysis associated a missense DCLRE1C variant with V-gene and J-gene trimming of TCR beta chains, and an independent cohort replicated the association. A further reported finding was that TCR beta sequences accurately predicted the HLA-A and HLA-B alleles for most subjects in the first cohort. A later analysis found that TCR association rates varied across HLA loci, with DRB1 alleles showing the most associated TCRs and HLA-C alleles the fewest. A few of the identified cytomegalovirus-associated TCR beta chains were confirmed in vitro to be specific for cytomegalovirus antigens. Because counts were too low, 15 or so rarely observed V segments, including chromosome 9 orphons, were excluded from the earlier analysis of 587 of the donors.

The cohort consisted of some 730 healthy bone marrow donors. At the time of sampling, all cohort members were nominally healthy, though unrecorded immune exposures were likely present. The donor tested CMV seronegative and was one of the 352 seronegative cohort members. Each donor provided a peripheral blood sample, and peripheral blood mononuclear cells were used for TCR beta sequencing. The Qiagen DNeasy Blood Extraction Kit was used to extract genomic DNA from the blood cell samples. To prepare the library, the immunoSEQ multiplex PCR assay was applied. For the multiplex PCR, a mixture combining 60 forward primers for TCR Vbeta segments and 13 reverse primers for TCR Jbeta segments was used. A multiplex PCR assay on genomic DNA amplified the CDR3 region of rearranged TCR beta genes. The Illumina HiSeq System was used to sequence the amplified TCR beta libraries as 87-base-pair reads. Processing in the source paper ran as follows. In a later analysis, tens of millions of unique TCR beta chains were counted across the 650 to 750 repertoires, and some 10 million of these chains were shared by at least two donors. Raw reads were error-corrected and collapsed into unique sequences by a nearest-neighbor algorithm in which closely related sequences were merged to remove PCR and sequencing errors. Alignment of CDR3 sequences to IMGT reference sequences was used to assign V, D and J gene segments. For a sequence to be retained, a match of at least six nucleotides was required to both a V gene segment and a J gene segment. Rearrangements were classified as productive when the CDR3 lacked stop codons and remained in frame with V and J, and all other rearrangements were classified as non-productive. Following IMGT convention, CDR3 was defined as the stretch from the second conserved V-encoded cysteine to the conserved J-encoded phenylalanine. In an earlier analysis of roughly 610 of the donors, sequences lacking an unambiguous match to a single V gene segment were excluded. In an earlier analysis of about 590 of the donors, a V segment was called functional when productive rearrangements were above 56.7%, and segregating when the standard deviation between donors exceeded 5%. To diagnose cytomegalovirus status from the catalog of TCR beta chain sequences, a statistical classification framework was built. In a later analysis, V and J genes were assigned by comparing TCR nucleotide sequences against IMGT/GENE-DB human TR gene sequences. In a later analysis, CDR3 sequences and most-parsimonious VDJ recombination scenarios were assigned using the TCRdist pipeline. In a later analysis, every TCR beta chain was defined by the combination of its CDR3 amino acid sequence and its V-gene family, and reads without a unique V-gene family were dropped. To address suspected cross-contamination and a sequencing artifact, a later analysis removed approximately 590 highly shared, low-generation-probability nucleotide sequences. In a later analysis, a clonal expansion index was calculated for each public chain from normalized within-repertoire ranks of inferred template counts. A later analysis computed generation probabilities with a VDJ recombination model fitted to out-of-frame rearrangements, and checked the results against IGoR. In a later analysis, hypergeometric tests were used to score TCR-TCR, TCR-HLA and TCR-CMV co-occurrence, with a repertoire-size bias correction applied to TCR pairs. False discovery rates were estimated in a later analysis by permuting HLA or CMV assignments 20 times. In a later analysis, co-occurring TCRs were grouped using DBSCAN, and TCRdist sequence similarity was added for clustering within HLA-allele-positive subsets. Repertoires with fewer than 30,000 or more than 120,000 public chains, plus five repertoires with anomalous nucleotide sharing, were excluded from co-occurrence clustering. The immuneACCESS repertoire file appears here via TCRdb, limited to in-frame rearrangements. These files lack a portion of the clones; in checked studies, under half of the deficit traces to unresolved V genes, and the cause of the others is not known. V, J and clone size are taken as reported in that table, and D and trimming were inferred from the DNA itself. Counted in this sample were 180,000 or so clones; approximately 80% of them appeared once. The ten largest clones add up to 2.3% of the sample.

V drops 8 bases and J drops 2 bases, leaving 12 bases in between. The germline V gene encodes CDR1 MNHEY and CDR2 SVGAGI. The CDR3 runs 14 amino acids, cysteine and phenylalanine included. The CDR3 DNA has 42 bases and is translated from base 1. This receptor was obtained from a woman aged 45-65 years in good health and CMV-seronegative. The chain couples TRBV6-5 to TRBJ2-2, with TRBD1 tentatively as D gene (6 bases match). The material sequenced was PBMCs. The CDR3 amino acid sequence is: CASQAGANTGELFF. The DNA sequence is as follows: TGTGCCAGCCAGGCAGGGGCCAACACCGGGGAGCTGTTTTTT.